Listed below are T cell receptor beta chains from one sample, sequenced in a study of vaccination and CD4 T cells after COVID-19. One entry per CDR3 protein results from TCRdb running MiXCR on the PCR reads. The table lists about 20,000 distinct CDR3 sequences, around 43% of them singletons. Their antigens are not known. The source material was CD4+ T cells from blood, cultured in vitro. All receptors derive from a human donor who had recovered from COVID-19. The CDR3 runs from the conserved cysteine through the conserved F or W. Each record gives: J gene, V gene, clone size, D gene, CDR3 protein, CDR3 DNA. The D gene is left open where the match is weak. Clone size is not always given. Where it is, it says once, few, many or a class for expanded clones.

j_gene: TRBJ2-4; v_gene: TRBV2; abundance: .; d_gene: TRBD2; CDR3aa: CASRVGLAENIQYF; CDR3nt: TGTGCCAGCAGAGTTGGACTAGCGGAAAACATTCAGTACTTC
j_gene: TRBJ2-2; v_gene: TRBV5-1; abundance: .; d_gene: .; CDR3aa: CASSGGQGGTGELFF; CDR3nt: TGCGCCAGCAGTGGGGGCCAAGGGGGCACCGGGGAGCTGTTTTTT
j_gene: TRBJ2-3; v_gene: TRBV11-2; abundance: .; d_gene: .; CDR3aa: CASTWGARQYF; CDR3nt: TGTGCCAGCACCTGGGGTGCGAGGCAGTATTTT
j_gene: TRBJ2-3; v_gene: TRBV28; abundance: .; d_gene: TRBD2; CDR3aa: CASSPWGGTSTDTQYF; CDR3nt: TGTGCCAGCAGTCCCTGGGGAGGGACTAGCACAGATACGCAGTATTTT
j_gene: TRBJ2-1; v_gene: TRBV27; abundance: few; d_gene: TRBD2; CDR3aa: CASSVPLRRGEQFF; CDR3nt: TGTGCCAGCAGTGTTCCCCTTAGGCGGGGGGAGCAGTTCTTC
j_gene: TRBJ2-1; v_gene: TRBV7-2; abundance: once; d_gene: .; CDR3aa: CASSQGSLKDSYNEQFF; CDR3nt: TGTGCCAGCAGCCAAGGCAGCCTTAAAGACTCCTACAATGAGCAGTTCTTC
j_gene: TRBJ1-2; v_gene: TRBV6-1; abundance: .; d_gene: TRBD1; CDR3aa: CASSEGTGRVRGYGYTF; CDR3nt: TGTGCCAGCAGTGAAGGGACAGGGCGAGTAAGAGGCTATGGCTACACCTTC
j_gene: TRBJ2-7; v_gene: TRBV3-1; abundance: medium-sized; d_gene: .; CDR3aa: CASSQVYWQAYEQYF; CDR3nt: TGTGCCAGCAGCCAAGTTTACTGGCAAGCCTACGAGCAGTACTTC
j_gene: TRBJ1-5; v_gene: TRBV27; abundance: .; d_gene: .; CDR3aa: CASSETRGPGGNQPQHF; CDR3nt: TGTGCCAGCAGTGAGACCCGGGGGCCCGGAGGGAATCAGCCCCAGCATTTT
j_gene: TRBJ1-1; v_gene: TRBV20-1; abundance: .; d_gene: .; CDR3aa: CSASNEGLNTEAFF; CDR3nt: TGCAGTGCTAGCAACGAGGGCTTGAACACTGAAGCTTTCTTT
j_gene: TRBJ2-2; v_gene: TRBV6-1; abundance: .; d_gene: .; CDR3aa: CASSVINTGELFF; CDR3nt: TGTGCCAGCAGTGTGATAAACACCGGGGAGCTGTTTTTT
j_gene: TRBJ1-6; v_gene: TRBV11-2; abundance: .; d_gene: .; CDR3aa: CASSLLNSPLHF; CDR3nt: TGTGCCAGCAGCTTACTTAATTCACCCCTCCACTTT
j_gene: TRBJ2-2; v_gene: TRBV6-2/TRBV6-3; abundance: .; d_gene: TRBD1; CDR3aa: CASSRLMTGTNTGELFF; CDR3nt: TGTGCCAGCTCCCGACTAATGACAGGGACGAACACCGGGGAGCTGTTTTTT
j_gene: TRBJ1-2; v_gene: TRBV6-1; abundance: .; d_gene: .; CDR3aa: CASRQGQANYGYTF; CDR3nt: TGTGCCAGCAGGCAGGGGCAGGCTAACTATGGCTACACCTTC
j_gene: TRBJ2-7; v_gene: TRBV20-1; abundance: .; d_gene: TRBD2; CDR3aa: CSARKSNGGGYEQYF; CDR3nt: TGCAGTGCTAGAAAGAGCAACGGGGGGGGCTACGAGCAGTACTTC
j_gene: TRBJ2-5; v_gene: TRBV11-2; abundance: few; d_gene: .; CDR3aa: CASSLVRVGETQYF; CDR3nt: TGTGCCAGCAGCTTAGTTCGGGTCGGAGAGACCCAGTACTTC
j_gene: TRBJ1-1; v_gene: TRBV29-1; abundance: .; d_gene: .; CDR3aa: CSVRQDHTEAFF; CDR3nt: TGCAGCGTCCGACAGGATCACACTGAAGCTTTCTTT
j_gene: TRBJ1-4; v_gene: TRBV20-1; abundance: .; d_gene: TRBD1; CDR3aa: CSASGRGFEKLFF; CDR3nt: TGCAGTGCTAGCGGCAGGGGGTTTGAAAAACTGTTTTTT
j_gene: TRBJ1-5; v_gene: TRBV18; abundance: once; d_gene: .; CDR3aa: CASSPEESGSNQPQHF; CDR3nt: TGTGCCAGCTCACCAGAGGAGTCAGGTAGCAATCAGCCCCAGCATTTT
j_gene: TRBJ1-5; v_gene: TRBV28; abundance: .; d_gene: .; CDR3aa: CATRRGAREAQHF; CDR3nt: TGTGCCACCCGTCGGGGGGCCCGTGAGGCCCAGCATTTT
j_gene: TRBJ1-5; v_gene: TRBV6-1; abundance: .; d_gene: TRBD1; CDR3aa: CASTGQVNQPQHF; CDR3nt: TGTGCCAGCACCGGACAGGTCAATCAGCCCCAGCATTTT
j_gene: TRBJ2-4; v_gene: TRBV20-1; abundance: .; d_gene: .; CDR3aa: CSAPNTVAKNIQYF; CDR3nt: TGCAGTGCCCCTAATACAGTAGCCAAAAACATTCAGTACTTC
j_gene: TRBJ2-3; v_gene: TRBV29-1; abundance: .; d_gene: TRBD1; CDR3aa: CSSIQGMLGTQYF; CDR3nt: TGCAGCTCTATACAGGGGATGCTAGGCACGCAGTATTTT
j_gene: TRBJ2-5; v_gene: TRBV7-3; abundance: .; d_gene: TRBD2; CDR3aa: CASSLYSGGGQETQYF; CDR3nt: TGTGCCAGCAGCTTATATAGCGGGGGGGGACAAGAGACCCAGTACTTC
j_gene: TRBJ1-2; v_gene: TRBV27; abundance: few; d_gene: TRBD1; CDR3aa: CASRRQGAGGYTF; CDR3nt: TGTGCCAGCAGGCGACAGGGGGCCGGTGGCTACACCTTC
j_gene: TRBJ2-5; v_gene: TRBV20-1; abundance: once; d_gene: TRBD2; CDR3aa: CSAELGGLARETQYF; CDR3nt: TGCAGTGCCGAGCTTGGGGGACTAGCTAGAGAGACCCAGTACTTC
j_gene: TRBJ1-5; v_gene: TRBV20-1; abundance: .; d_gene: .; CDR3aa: CSAADYGVGPQHF; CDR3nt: TGCAGTGCGGCAGACTATGGGGTTGGGCCCCAGCATTTT
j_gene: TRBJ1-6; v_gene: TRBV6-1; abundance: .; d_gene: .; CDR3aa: CASTTWLGGRGNSPLHF; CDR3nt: TGTGCCAGCACTACATGGTTGGGAGGGAGGGGGAATTCACCCCTCCACTTT